Listed here are 26 T cell receptor beta chains from one sample, sequenced in a study of T cells after yellow fever vaccination. Each CDR3 protein gets one entry after TCRdb re-called the 5' RACE reads with MiXCR. The table lists hundreds of thousands of distinct CDR3 sequences, 12% of them singletons. The sample consisted of PBMCs, taken on the day of the yellow fever booster vaccination. These receptors all stem from a man aged 30 to 39 who received the YFV17D yellow fever vaccine.

V and J are TRBV7-9 and TRBJ2-7; possible D gene TRBD2, 5 bases. Germline V gene lookup returns CDR1 SEHNR and CDR2 FQNEAQ (reference sequence). The V and J ends lost 1 base and 3 bases respectively, with 13 bases between them. This CDR3 region has 15 residues. CDR3 amino acids: CASSLDAGAVYEQYF. The CDR3 DNA reads as TGTGCCAGCAGCTTAGATGCAGGAGCGGTCTACGAGCAGTACTTC.

Only a few counts were recorded for this clonotype. CDR3 sequence: CASSQEKRGRTSAGSYEQYF. The CDR3, as DNA: TGTGCCAGCAGCCAAGAGAAGAGGGGCAGGACTAGCGCAGGGTCCTACGAGCAGTACTTC. V and J are TRBV3-1 and TRBJ2-7, with TRBD2 identical over 9 bases. The CDR3 loop spans 20 amino acids. CDR1 is LGHDT, CDR2 YNNKEL, per germline (reference sequence). With V trimmed by 0 bases and J by 1 base, 16 bases remained unmatched.

This clonotype showed up just once. The missing conserved phenylalanine or tryptophan at the end of this CDR3 makes a read error likely. CDR3 bases: TGCACATCCGAGGGAAGTAGCCGGGCAGATACGCAGTATTCT. It translates to CTSEGSSRADTQYS. The chain uses TRBV20-1 and TRBJ2-3, with D maybe TRBD2 (5 bases). Germline lookup yields CDR1 DFQATT and CDR2 SNEGSKA (reference sequence). The CDR3 is made up of 14 amino acids.

The chain recombines TRBV19 with TRBJ2-3; D might be TRBD2 (7 bases). The CDR3 loop spans 14 amino acids. CDR1 is LNHDA and CDR2 is SQIVND in the germline V gene (reference sequence). Trimming shortened V by 6 bases and J by 7 bases, and 17 bases separated the two germline ends. The CDR3 DNA follows: TGTGCCAGTAGCTTCCGGGGGGCCGGGAATACGCAGTATTTT. Protein sequence: CASSFRGAGNTQYF.

This clonotype has at least ten counts. The chain links TRBV19 to TRBJ2-5; D not certain. This CDR3 spans 12 amino acids. V lost 3 bases and J 4 bases, leaving 6 bases between the germline ends. CDR1 is LNHDA and CDR2 is SQIVND in the germline V gene (reference sequence). CDR3 protein: CASSILGETQYF. The CDR3 DNA reads TGTGCCAGTAGTATTTTGGGAGAGACCCAGTACTTC.

There are a few counts of this clonotype. This chain connects TRBV20-1 to TRBJ2-3; D uncertain. Trimming took 3 bases from V and 0 from J, leaving 7 bases between them. The germline CDR1 and CDR2 sequences are DFQATT and SNEGSKA (reference sequence). The CDR3 extends over 13 amino acids. The CDR3 region is CSARGGSTDTQYF. In DNA form, the CDR3 reads TGCAGTGCTAGGGGTGGAAGCACAGATACGCAGTATTTT.

This clonotype was found a few times. This chain links TRBV20-1 with TRBJ2-5; 10 bases are shared with TRBD2. Germline V gene sequence: CDR1 DFQATT, CDR2 SNEGSKA (reference sequence). This CDR3 is 14 amino acids long. Trimming at V came to 6 bases and at J to 4 bases, leaving 8 bases not matched to a gene. This CDR3 is CSARTSGIGETQYF. CDR3 DNA: TGCAGTGCAAGAACTAGCGGGATAGGAGAGACCCAGTACTTC.

In this sample, this clonotype turned up many times. The V and J genes are TRBV20-1 and TRBJ1-5; 9 positions match TRBD1. In germline, CDR1 is DFQATT, CDR2 SNEGSKA (reference sequence). The CDR3 extends over 14 amino acids. V lost 0 bases and J lost 6; bases outside the gene matches: 3. CDR3 protein: CSAREGTGIQPQHF. CDR3 sequence (DNA): TGCAGTGCTAGAGAGGGGACAGGGATTCAGCCCCAGCATTTT.

The chain employs TRBV6-1 and TRBJ2-1; TRBD2 agrees at 11 bases. Germline CDR1 and CDR2: MNHNS and SASEGT. Trimming removed 6 bases from V and 5 bases from J; junction bases left unmatched: 6. The CDR3 extends over 15 amino acids. The CDR3 region is CASSRLAGKNNEQFF. In DNA form, the CDR3 reads TGTGCCAGCAGCCGACTAGCGGGAAAAAACAATGAGCAGTTCTTC.

A few counts support this clonotype. The V and J genes are TRBV20-1 and TRBJ2-5, with 9 bases matching TRBD2. V gave up 7 bases and J gave up 2 bases; unmatched junction bases: 5. The V gene's germline CDR1 is DFQATT and CDR2 SNEGSKA (reference sequence). This CDR3 has 13 amino acids. The CDR3 coding sequence is TGCAGTGTTTTGGCGGGAGGGCAAGAGACCCAGTACTTC. Translating gives CSVLAGGQETQYF.

In its sample, this clonotype was seen many times. In DNA, the CDR3 is TGTGCCAGCAGCTTGGCCGGGACTAGCGGGAGAGCTAGCACAGATACGCAGTATTTT. Translation gives CASSLAGTSGRASTDTQYF. This chain connects TRBV5-4 to TRBJ2-3, with 14 bases identical to TRBD2. After removal of 0 bases from V and 0 bases from J, the junction contained 6 bases not matched to a gene. This CDR3 is 19 amino acids long. CDR1 is SGHNT and CDR2 is YYREEE in the germline V gene (reference sequence).

The gene calls are TRBV6-2 or TRBV6-3 and TRBJ1-5, with D perhaps matching TRBD1 (5 bases). The CDR3 is made up of 15 amino acids. Germline-derived CDR1 and CDR2 are MNHEY and SVGEGT. The V end was cut by 2 bases, the J end by 2 bases, with 10 bases between. CDR3 sequence (DNA): TGTGCCAGCAGTTACGGGCAGGGTGGCAATCAGCCCCAGCATTTT. Amino acids: CASSYGQGGNQPQHF.

This clonotype was detected only a few times. The chain has TRBV14 and TRBJ2-1; D gene ambiguous. Germline V lookup: CDR1 SGHDN, CDR2 FVKESK. The CDR3 covers 13 residues. V lost 1 base to trimming and J lost 3 bases, with 4 bases between them. The CDR3 protein is CASSQAYYNEQFF. In DNA form, the CDR3 reads TGTGCCAGCAGCCAAGCCTACTACAATGAGCAGTTCTTC.

This clonotype was detected ten times or more. This sequence joins TRBV12-3 or TRBV12-4 and TRBJ2-1, with TRBD1 matching over 7 bases. V gave up 1 base and J gave up 8 bases; unmatched junction bases: 2. This CDR3 is built from 13 residues. The CDR3 region has the DNA TGTGCCAGCAGTTTAGGACAGGGCTATGAGCAGTTCTTC. Its protein is CASSLGQGYEQFF.

This clonotype showed up just a few times. The chain joins TRBV5-1 to TRBJ1-2; D perhaps matches TRBD1 (5 bases). In germline, CDR1 is SGHRS, CDR2 YFSETQ. This CDR3 comprises 15 residues. V was pared by 5 bases and J by 8 bases, with 22 bases between. The CDR3 reads CASRETGTEVGGYTF. CDR3 DNA: TGCGCCAGCAGAGAGACCGGGACGGAGGTTGGAGGCTACACCTTC.

The V call is TRBV11-2, the J call TRBJ2-1; D perhaps matches TRBD2 (7 bases). The V gene's germline CDR1 is SGHAT and CDR2 FQNNGV. Trimming removed 3 bases from V and 9 bases from J, with 9 bases in between. This CDR3 region has 12 residues. The CDR3 sequence: CASSLGGPEQFF. The CDR3 bases are TGTGCCAGCAGCTTGGGGGGGCCTGAGCAGTTCTTC.

This clonotype was observed a few times. The rearrangement joins TRBV11-1 to TRBJ2-5, with D perhaps matching TRBD1 or TRBD2 (7 bases each). V lost 7 bases, J lost 5 bases, and 35 bases lay in between. The CDR3 loop spans 20 amino acids. Germline CDR1 SGHAT, CDR2 FQDESV (reference sequence). DNA for the CDR3: TGTGCCAGCACCTTGCTTGGGAGTACAGGGGTCGCGGGAGCAGGCGAGACCCAGTACTTC. It is translated as CASTLLGSTGVAGAGETQYF.

The rearrangement uses TRBV5-5 and TRBJ2-5, with D tentatively TRBD2 (5 bases). Deletions cut 4 bases from V and 3 bases from J, with 13 bases between. The CDR3 is 14 amino acids. Germline V gene lookup returns CDR1 SGHKS and CDR2 YYEKEE (reference sequence). CDR3 protein: CASSITGIEETQYF. As DNA, the CDR3 is TGTGCCAGCAGCATCACCGGGATAGAAGAGACCCAGTACTTC.

This clonotype was counted between two and nine times. This sequence joins TRBV19 and TRBJ2-5; D perhaps matches TRBD1 (5 bases). Germline values: CDR1 LNHDA, CDR2 SQIVND (reference sequence). CDR3 size: 15 residues. The germline V and J ends were trimmed by 1 base and 5 bases, with 14 bases remaining between them. CDR3 DNA: TGTGCCAGTAGTATAGGCGGCAGGGTGTACGAGACCCAGTACTTC. Translated: CASSIGGRVYETQYF.

The rearrangement uses TRBV6-6 and TRBJ1-2, with D possibly TRBD1 on 5 matching bases. The CDR3 runs 13 residues. Trimming took off 4 bases at V and 5 bases at J, with 11 bases between the two ends. Germline lookup yields CDR1 MNHNY and CDR2 SVGAGI (reference sequence). CDR3 DNA sequence: TGTGCCAGCAGTTCTCGACAGTTATATGGCTACACCTTC. Translation gives CASSSRQLYGYTF.

This clonotype was counted between two and nine times. The chain joins TRBV7-9 to TRBJ1-2; D possibly corresponds to TRBD1 (5 bases). Germline V gene sequence: CDR1 SEHNR, CDR2 FQNEAQ (reference sequence). The V and J ends lost 6 bases and 5 bases respectively, with 16 bases between them. The CDR3 is made up of 14 amino acids. The CDR3 loop reads CASSPRTGRYGYTF. Written as DNA, the CDR3 is TGTGCCAGCAGTCCTAGGACGGGACGTTATGGCTACACCTTC.

This clonotype has more than one count but fewer than ten. The V and J genes are TRBV9 and TRBJ1-1; D is perhaps TRBD1 (5 bases). The CDR3 has 15 residues. Germline-derived CDR1 and CDR2 are SGDLS and YYNGEE. V lost 4 bases and J 4 bases, leaving 17 bases between the germline ends. The CDR3 coding sequence is TGTGCCAGCAGCACCGCACAGGCAATTGGCACTGAAGCTTTCTTT. Protein sequence: CASSTAQAIGTEAFF.

This chain uses TRBV28 with TRBJ2-3; TRBD2 might be the D (5 bases). The CDR3 runs to 16 residues. Germline CDR1 is MDHEN and CDR2 is SYDVKM. V lost 7 bases to trimming and J lost 0 bases, with 17 bases between them. CDR3 nucleotides: TGTGCCAGCACCCCGGGGTCGGGCCGGAGCACAGATACGCAGTATTTT. Translating gives CASTPGSGRSTDTQYF.

In DNA form, the CDR3 reads TGTGCCAGCAGCTGGGGACACCTTGCCCCGAACACTGAAGCTTTCTTT. Protein product: CASSWGHLAPNTEAFF. This chain links TRBV11-2 with TRBJ1-1; possibly TRBD1 for D (6 bases). CDR1 and CDR2 from the germline V gene are SGHAT and FQNNGV. This CDR3 comprises 16 residues. Trimming removed 4 bases from V and 1 base from J, with 16 bases in between.

This clonotype appeared a few times. The chain joins TRBV25-1 to TRBJ2-5; D possibly corresponds to TRBD1 (6 bases). Trimming took off 3 bases at V and 5 bases at J, with 22 bases between the two ends. The germline gives CDR1 MGHDK, CDR2 SYGVNS. The CDR3 spans 17 residues. CDR3 protein: CASSDPVQGKRRETQYF. CDR3 sequence (DNA): TGTGCCAGCAGTGACCCGGTACAGGGAAAAAGAAGGGAGACCCAGTACTTC.

This clonotype came up a few times. The V gene is TRBV7-8, the J gene TRBJ2-7; TRBD2 matches 9 bases. This CDR3 region has 15 residues. Trimming cost V 5 bases and J 3 bases; bases outside gene matches: 8. Germline V CDR1 and CDR2: SGHVS, FQNEAQ. CDR3 loop: CASSQRGRGGYEQYF. The CDR3, as DNA: TGTGCCAGCAGCCAACGTGGGCGGGGGGGCTACGAGCAGTACTTC. Together with reference TRBV7-8 and TRBJ2-7, the CDR3 gives the full variable domain: GAGVSQSPRYKVAKRGQDVALRCDPISGHVSLFWYQQALGQGPEFLTYFQNEAQLDKSGLPSDRFFAERPEGSVSTLKIQRTQQEDSAVYLCASSQRGRGGYEQYFGPGTRLTVT.